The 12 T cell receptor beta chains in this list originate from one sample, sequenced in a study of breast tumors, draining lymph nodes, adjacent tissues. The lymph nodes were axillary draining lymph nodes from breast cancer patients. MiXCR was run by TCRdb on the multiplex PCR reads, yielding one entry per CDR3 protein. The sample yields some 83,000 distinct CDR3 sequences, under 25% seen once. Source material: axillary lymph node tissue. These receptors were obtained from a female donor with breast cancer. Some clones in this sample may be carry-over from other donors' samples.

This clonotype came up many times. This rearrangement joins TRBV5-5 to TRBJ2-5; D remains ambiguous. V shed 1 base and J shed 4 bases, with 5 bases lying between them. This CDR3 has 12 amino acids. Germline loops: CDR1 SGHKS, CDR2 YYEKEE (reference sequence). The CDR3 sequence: CASSLSSETQYF. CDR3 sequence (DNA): TGTGCCAGCAGCTTGAGTTCAGAGACCCAGTACTTC.

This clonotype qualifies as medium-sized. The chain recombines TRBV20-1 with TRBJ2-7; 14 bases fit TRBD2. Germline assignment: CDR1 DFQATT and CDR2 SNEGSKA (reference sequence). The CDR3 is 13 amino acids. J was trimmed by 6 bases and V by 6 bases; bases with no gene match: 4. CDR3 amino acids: CSAPGLAGGEQYF. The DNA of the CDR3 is TGCAGTGCGCCAGGACTAGCGGGAGGCGAGCAGTACTTC.

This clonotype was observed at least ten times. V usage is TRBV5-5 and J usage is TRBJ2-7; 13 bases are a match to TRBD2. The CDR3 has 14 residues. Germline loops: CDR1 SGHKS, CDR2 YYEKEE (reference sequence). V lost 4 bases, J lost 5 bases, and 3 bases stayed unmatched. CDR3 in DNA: TGTGCCAGCAGCAGGACTAGCGGGAGTCACGAGCAGTACTTC. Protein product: CASSRTSGSHEQYF.

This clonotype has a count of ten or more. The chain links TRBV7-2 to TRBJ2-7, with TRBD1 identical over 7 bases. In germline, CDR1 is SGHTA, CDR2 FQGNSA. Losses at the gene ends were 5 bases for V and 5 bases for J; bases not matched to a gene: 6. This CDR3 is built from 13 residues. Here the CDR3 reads CASSNLGTDEQYF. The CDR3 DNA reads TGTGCCAGCAGCAACCTCGGGACAGACGAGCAGTACTTC.

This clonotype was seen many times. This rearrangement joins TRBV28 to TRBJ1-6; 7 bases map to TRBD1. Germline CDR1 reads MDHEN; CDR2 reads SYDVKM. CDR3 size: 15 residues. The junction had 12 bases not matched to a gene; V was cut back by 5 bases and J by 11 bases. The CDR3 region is CASSPGRKTGTPLHF. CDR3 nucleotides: TGTGCCAGCAGTCCGGGACGTAAGACAGGGACACCCCTCCACTTT.

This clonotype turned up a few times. The CDR3 DNA reads TGTGCCAGCAGCTTTGGTCCGGCGATGAACACTGAAGCTTTCTTT. This codes for CASSFGPAMNTEAFF. The chain uses TRBV7-2 and TRBJ1-1; D gene unclear. The V gene's germline CDR1 is SGHTA and CDR2 FQGNSA. V shed 3 bases and J shed 0 bases, with 11 bases lying between them. This CDR3 is built from 15 residues.

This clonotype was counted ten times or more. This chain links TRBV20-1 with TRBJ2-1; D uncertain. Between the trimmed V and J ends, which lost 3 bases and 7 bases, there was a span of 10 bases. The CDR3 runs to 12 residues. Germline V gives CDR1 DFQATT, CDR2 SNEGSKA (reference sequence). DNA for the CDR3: TGCAGTGCTAGCGAAGGGCTGAATGAGCAGTTCTTC. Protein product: CSASEGLNEQFF.

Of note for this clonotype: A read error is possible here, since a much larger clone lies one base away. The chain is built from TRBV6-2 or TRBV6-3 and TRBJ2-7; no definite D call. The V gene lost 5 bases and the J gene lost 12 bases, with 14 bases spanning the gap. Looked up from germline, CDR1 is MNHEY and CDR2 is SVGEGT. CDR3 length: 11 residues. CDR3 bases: TGTGCCAGCAGTGATGGACGGGCGATGTACTTC. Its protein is CASSDGRAMYF.

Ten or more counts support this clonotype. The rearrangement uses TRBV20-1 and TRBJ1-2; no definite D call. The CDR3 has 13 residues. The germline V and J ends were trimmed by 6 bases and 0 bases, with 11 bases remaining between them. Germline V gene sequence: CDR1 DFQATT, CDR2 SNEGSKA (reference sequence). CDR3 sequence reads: CSAPAGPNYGYTF. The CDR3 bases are TGCAGTGCCCCAGCGGGCCCTAACTATGGCTACACCTTC.

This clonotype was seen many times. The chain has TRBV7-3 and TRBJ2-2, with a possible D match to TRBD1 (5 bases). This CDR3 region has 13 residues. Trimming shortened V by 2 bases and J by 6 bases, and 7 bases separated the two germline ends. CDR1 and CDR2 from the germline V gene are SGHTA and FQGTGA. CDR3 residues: CASSLAGSGELFF. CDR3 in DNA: TGTGCCAGCAGCTTAGCAGGGTCCGGGGAGCTGTTTTTT.

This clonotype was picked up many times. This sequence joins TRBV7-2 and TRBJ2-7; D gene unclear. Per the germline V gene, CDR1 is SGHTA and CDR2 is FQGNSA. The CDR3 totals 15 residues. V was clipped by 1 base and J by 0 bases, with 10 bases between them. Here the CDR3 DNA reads TGTGCCAGCAGCTTAGGTGGGGTACTCTCCTACGAGCAGTACTTC. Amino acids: CASSLGGVLSYEQYF.

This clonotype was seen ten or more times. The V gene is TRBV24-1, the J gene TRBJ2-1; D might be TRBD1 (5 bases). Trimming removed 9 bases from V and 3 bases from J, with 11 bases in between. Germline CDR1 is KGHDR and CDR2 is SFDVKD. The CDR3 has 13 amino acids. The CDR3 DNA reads TGTGCCACCGGCCAGGGTAACTACAATGAGCAGTTCTTC. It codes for CATGQGNYNEQFF.